Shown below are 23 T cell receptor beta chains from a single sample sequenced in a study of cytomegalovirus exposure and HLA in healthy donors. Produced via immunoSEQ multiplex PCR; TCRdb's table is partial and in-frame only. The profile shows some 120,000 clones, more than 70% of them singletons. Sequenced input: PBMCs. Every receptor here comes from a man in his thirties or forties in good health and CMV-seronegative.

V usage is TRBV18 and J usage is TRBJ2-5, with 11 bases fitting TRBD2. After removal of 2 bases from V and 5 bases from J, the junction contained 7 bases not matched to a gene. Germline CDR1 is KGHSH and CDR2 is LQKENI. The CDR3 contains 16 residues. CDR3: CASSPVSGRAGETQYF. The CDR3 coding sequence is TGTGCCAGCTCACCAGTTAGCGGGAGGGCCGGGGAGACCCAGTACTTC. Complete variable domain (other parts from reference TRBV18 and TRBJ2-5): NAGVMQNPRHLVRRRGQEARLRCSPMKGHSHVYWYRQLPEEGLKFMVYLQKENIIDESGMPKERFSAEFPKEGPSILRIQQVVRGDSAAYFCASSPVSGRAGETQYFGPGTRLLVL.

Written as DNA, the CDR3 is TGTGCCAGTAGGTCTACTAAGGGGGCGCGGAACACTGAAGCTTTCTTT. It specifies CASRSTKGARNTEAFF. J is TRBJ1-1 and V is TRBV19; 7 bases line up with TRBD1. CDR1 LNHDA and CDR2 SQIVND come from the germline V gene (reference sequence). This CDR3 is 16 amino acids long. The V and J ends lost 6 bases and 1 base, in that order; junction bases with no gene match: 11.

V usage is TRBV7-9 and J usage is TRBJ2-3; the D is unclear. The CDR3 has 15 residues. Germline CDR1 and CDR2: SEHNR and FQNEAQ (reference sequence). The V end was cut by 8 bases, the J end by 0 bases, with 15 bases between. Here the CDR3 reads CASGGVKRSTDTQYF. CDR3 coding DNA: TGTGCCAGCGGTGGCGTCAAGCGTAGCACAGATACGCAGTATTTT.

This clone was picked up one time. The gene calls are TRBV10-1 and TRBJ1-5; TRBD1 agrees at 7 bases. The CDR3 loop spans 18 amino acids. The V segment lost 3 bases and the J segment 5 bases; nucleotides outside the gene matches: 16. Germline V gives CDR1 WNHNN, CDR2 SYGVQD (reference sequence). The CDR3 nucleotides read TGCGCCAGCAGTGACAAAGACAGGGTAAACCGGGGCGATCAGCCCCAGCATTTT. Its translation: CASSDKDRVNRGDQPQHF.

This clone was observed once. The V call is TRBV11-2, the J call TRBJ2-5; TRBD2 aligns across 9 bases. Germline CDR1 SGHAT, CDR2 FQNNGV. V gave up 2 bases and J gave up 2 bases; unmatched junction bases: 6. The CDR3 consists of 16 residues. CDR3: CASSLLSGSQQETQYF. CDR3 DNA: TGTGCCAGCAGCTTACTTAGCGGGAGTCAACAAGAGACCCAGTACTTC.

The sample holds one count of this clone. This sequence joins TRBV4-3 and TRBJ1-2; D might be TRBD1 (6 bases). V dropped 4 bases and J dropped 4 bases, with 16 bases sitting between them. This CDR3 comprises 15 residues. Germline assignment: CDR1 LGHNA and CDR2 YSLEER. The CDR3 protein is CASSPGGGEIYGYTF. In nucleotides, the CDR3 is TGCGCCAGCAGCCCTGGTGGGGGCGAGATCTATGGCTACACCTTC.

V is TRBV4-1 and J is TRBJ2-2, with D possibly matching TRBD2 (5 bases). The CDR3 totals 16 residues. V lost 2 bases and J 2 bases, leaving 12 bases between the germline ends. Germline lookup yields CDR1 MGHRA and CDR2 YSYEKL. The CDR3 is CASSQLPGFNTGELFF. CDR3 nucleotide sequence: TGCGCCAGCAGCCAACTTCCGGGGTTTAACACCGGGGAGCTGTTTTTT.

This chain uses TRBV19 with TRBJ2-2; D not resolved. The CDR3 has 13 residues. Germline assignment: CDR1 LNHDA and CDR2 SQIVND (reference sequence). V was trimmed by 9 bases and J by 2 bases, leaving 10 bases between them. The CDR3 sequence is CARPENNTGELFF. The CDR3 DNA reads as TGTGCCAGACCGGAGAATAACACCGGGGAGCTGTTTTTT.

This clone was seen a single time. This chain connects TRBV30 to TRBJ1-1; D might be TRBD1 (5 bases). Trimming shortened V by 3 bases and J by 9 bases, and 17 bases separated the two germline ends. The CDR3 has 13 residues. From germline, CDR1 is GTSNPN and CDR2 SVGIG (reference sequence). In DNA, the CDR3 is TGTGCCTGGAGCAGGGAAAAAACCCAGAAAGCTTTCTTT. Its translation: CAWSREKTQKAFF.

CDR3 in amino acids: CASSQGGGGEQYF. Written as DNA, the CDR3 is TGCGCCAGCAGCCAAGGTGGGGGGGGCGAGCAGTACTTC. The chain carries TRBV4-1 and TRBJ2-7; 7 positions match TRBD2. The CDR3 spans 13 residues. V was pared by 1 base and J by 6 bases, with 3 bases of the junction left unmatched. Germline CDR1 and CDR2: MGHRA and YSYEKL.

This chain links TRBV6-4 with TRBJ2-1; 12 bases match TRBD2. V was pared by 4 bases and J by 3 bases, with 13 bases of the junction left unmatched. CDR1 is MRHNA and CDR2 is SNTAGT in the germline V gene. The CDR3 extends over 19 amino acids. The CDR3 DNA reads TGTGCCAGCAGTGCTTTTTCGACTAGCGGGAGAGGCCGCTACAATGAGCAGTTCTTC. It is translated as CASSAFSTSGRGRYNEQFF.

J is TRBJ2-7 and V is TRBV5-5; D is ambiguous. V was trimmed by 1 base and J by 0 bases, leaving 8 bases between them. Germline CDR1 and CDR2: SGHKS and YYEKEE (reference sequence). The length of the CDR3 is 14 residues. In DNA form, the CDR3 reads TGTGCCAGCAGCTTGTTTACCTACTCCTACGAGCAGTACTTC. Translated: CASSLFTYSYEQYF.

This chain links TRBV14 with TRBJ1-6, with D maybe TRBD1 (6 bases). The germline V and J ends were trimmed by 0 bases and 7 bases, with 19 bases remaining between them. This CDR3 contains 18 residues. Per germline, CDR1 SGHDN and CDR2 FVKESK. CDR3 coding DNA: TGTGCCAGCAGCCAAGATGGAGTTAGGGGGGGTCTGAATTCACCCCTCCACTTT. Protein sequence: CASSQDGVRGGLNSPLHF.

The chain links TRBV29-1 to TRBJ2-7, with D uncertain. The V end lost 2 bases, the J end lost 2 bases, and 10 bases lay between the germline ends. This CDR3 contains 13 residues. CDR1 and CDR2 (germline): SQVTM, ANQGSEA. CDR3 sequence reads: CSVETHRAYEQYF. The CDR3 bases are TGCAGCGTTGAAACGCACAGAGCCTACGAGCAGTACTTC.

The chain joins TRBV7-2 to TRBJ2-1; 8 nucleotides align to TRBD1. From germline, CDR1 is SGHTA and CDR2 FQGNSA. This CDR3 contains 15 residues. The V segment lost 6 bases and the J segment 7 bases; nucleotides outside the gene matches: 11. The CDR3 loop reads CASSYRGVGGNEQFF. CDR3 nucleotide sequence: TGTGCCAGCAGTTACAGGGGGGTAGGAGGAAATGAGCAGTTCTTC.

The chain uses TRBV7-7 and TRBJ2-1, with D unresolved. Germline V gene sequence: CDR1 SSHAT, CDR2 FNYEAQ (reference sequence). Between the trimmed V and J ends, which lost 1 base and 7 bases, there was a span of 8 bases. This CDR3 is 13 amino acids long. Written as DNA, the CDR3 is TGTGCCAGCAGCTTAGAGCGTCAAAATGAGCAGTTCTTC. Translating gives CASSLERQNEQFF.

CDR3 sequence (DNA): TGCGCCAGCAGCCCAGGACAGGGGAGGAACACCGGGGAGCTGTTTTTT. Residues: CASSPGQGRNTGELFF. The rearrangement links TRBV5-1 to TRBJ2-2, with 9 bases identical to TRBD1. This CDR3 comprises 16 residues. V shed 4 bases, J shed 1 base, and the junction held 5 bases outside the gene matches. The V gene's germline CDR1 is SGHRS and CDR2 YFSETQ.

The rearrangement links TRBV27 to TRBJ2-7, with 7 bases identical to TRBD1. CDR1 MNHEY and CDR2 SMNVEV come from the germline V gene (reference sequence). V dropped 6 bases and J dropped 0; count of bases not matched to a gene: 17. CDR3 length: 18 residues. CDR3 bases: TGTGCCAGCAGGAAAACCGGGACAGAAAAGCGAAGCTCCTACGAGCAGTACTTC. It translates to CASRKTGTEKRSSYEQYF.

The table lists this clone with a few counts. V gene TRBV7-9 combines with J gene TRBJ2-5; D not certain. The length of the CDR3 is 14 residues. V lost 3 bases to trimming and J lost 1 base, with 9 bases between them. Germline V gene data show CDR1 as SEHNR and CDR2 as FQNEAQ (reference sequence). CDR3 nucleotide sequence: TGTGCCAGCAGCTTTCGGAGTACCCAAGAGACCCAGTACTTC. This gives the protein CASSFRSTQETQYF.

This clone was picked up a small number of times. The chain is built from TRBV27 and TRBJ1-5; TRBD1 might be the D (6 bases). Trimming pared 2 bases from V and 3 bases from J, leaving 8 bases between. The CDR3 spans 14 residues. Germline CDR1 reads MNHEY; CDR2 reads SMNVEV (reference sequence). CDR3 in DNA: TGTGCCAGCAGTTTAACAGGGTACAATCAGCCCCAGCATTTT. It codes for CASSLTGYNQPQHF.

The rearrangement joins TRBV27 to TRBJ2-7; D might be TRBD1 (5 bases). V lost 3 bases, J lost 4 bases, and 16 bases lay in between. CDR1 and CDR2 from the germline V gene are MNHEY and SMNVEV (reference sequence). This CDR3 spans 15 amino acids. As DNA, the CDR3 is TGTGCCAGCAGTTTCATAGACAGTAGAGTATACGAGCAGTACTTC. Amino acid sequence: CASSFIDSRVYEQYF.

This rearrangement joins TRBV6-5 to TRBJ2-7, with 8 bases matching TRBD2. The ends lost 5 bases at V and 4 bases at J; junction bases unmatched: 7. Germline values: CDR1 MNHEY, CDR2 SVGAGI. The CDR3 spans 14 residues. In DNA form, the CDR3 reads TGTGCCAGCAGTATACAGGCGGGAGGATACGAGCAGTACTTC. Protein: CASSIQAGGYEQYF.

The chain couples TRBV7-2 to TRBJ2-1, with 15 bases fitting TRBD2. CDR1 is SGHTA and CDR2 is FQGNSA in the germline V gene. The CDR3 has 19 residues. After removal of 1 base from V and 8 bases from J, the junction contained 12 bases not matched to a gene. In DNA, the CDR3 is TGTGCCAGCAGCTTAGAACCAGGACTAGCGGGAGGGCCCAGGGATGAGCAGTTCTTC. Translated: CASSLEPGLAGGPRDEQFF.